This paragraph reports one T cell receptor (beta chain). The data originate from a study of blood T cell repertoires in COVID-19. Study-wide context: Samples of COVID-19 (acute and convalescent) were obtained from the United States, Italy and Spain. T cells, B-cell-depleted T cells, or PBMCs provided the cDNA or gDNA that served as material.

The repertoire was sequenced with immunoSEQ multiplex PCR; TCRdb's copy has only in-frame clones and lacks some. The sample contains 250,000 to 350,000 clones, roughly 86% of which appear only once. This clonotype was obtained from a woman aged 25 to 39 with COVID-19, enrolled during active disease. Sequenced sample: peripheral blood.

The CDR3 spells CASSYGQVQFYEQYF. DNA for the CDR3: TGTGCCAGCAGTTACGGACAGGTCCAGTTCTACGAGCAGTACTTC. The chain employs TRBV6-5 and TRBJ2-7; 7 bases agree with TRBD1. In germline, CDR1 is MNHEY, CDR2 SVGAGI. V lost 2 bases to trimming and J lost 3 bases; unmatched junction nucleotides: 7. The CDR3 spans 15 residues.